This T cell receptor beta chain was sequenced for a study of cytomegalovirus exposure and HLA in healthy donors. With regard to this clone: The antigen is not known.

Findings and limits, study-wide: The study listed approximately 170 cytomegalovirus-associated TCR beta chains. TCR beta sequences reportedly predicted most subjects' HLA-A and HLA-B alleles accurately.

The CDR3 length is 14 residues. The V segment lost 7 bases and the J segment 4 bases; nucleotides outside the gene matches: 8. Germline V gives CDR1 SGHRS, CDR2 YFSETQ. The PCR contained 60 Vbeta and 13 Jbeta primers. Sequencing used immunoSEQ multiplex PCR; TCRdb keeps in-frame clones, though not all of them. This table holds 150,000 to 200,000 clones, around 80% found once. The clonotype was recovered from a boy aged 2 to 10 in good health and CMV-seronegative. The sequencing input was PBMCs. The rearrangement links TRBV5-1 to TRBJ1-2; TRBD1 agrees at 9 bases. The CDR3 nucleotides read TGCGCCAGCGGTCCGGACAGGGGTGCCTATGGCTACACCTTC. This sequence encodes CASGPDRGAYGYTF. The whole variable domain, remainder taken from reference TRBV5-1 and TRBJ1-2, is KAGVTQTPRYLIKTRGQQVTLSCSPISGHRSVSWYQQTPGQGLQFLFEYFSETQRNKGNFPGRFSGRQFSNSRSEMNVSTLELGDSALYLCASGPDRGAYGYTFGSGTRLTVV.